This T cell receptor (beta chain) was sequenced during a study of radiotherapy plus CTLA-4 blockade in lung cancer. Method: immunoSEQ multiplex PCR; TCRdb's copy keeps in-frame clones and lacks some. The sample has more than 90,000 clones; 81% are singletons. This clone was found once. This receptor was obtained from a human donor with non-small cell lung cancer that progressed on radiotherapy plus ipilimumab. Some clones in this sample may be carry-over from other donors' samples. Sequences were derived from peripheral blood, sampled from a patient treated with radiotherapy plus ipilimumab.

The CDR3 here is CASSQHLQETQYF. CDR3 DNA: TGCGCCAGCAGCCAACACCTTCAAGAGACCCAGTACTTC. The V call is TRBV4-3, the J call TRBJ2-5; D remains unclear. The V end lost 2 bases, the J end lost 2 bases, and 6 bases lay between the germline ends. This CDR3 spans 13 amino acids. Germline CDR1 LGHNA, CDR2 YSLEER.